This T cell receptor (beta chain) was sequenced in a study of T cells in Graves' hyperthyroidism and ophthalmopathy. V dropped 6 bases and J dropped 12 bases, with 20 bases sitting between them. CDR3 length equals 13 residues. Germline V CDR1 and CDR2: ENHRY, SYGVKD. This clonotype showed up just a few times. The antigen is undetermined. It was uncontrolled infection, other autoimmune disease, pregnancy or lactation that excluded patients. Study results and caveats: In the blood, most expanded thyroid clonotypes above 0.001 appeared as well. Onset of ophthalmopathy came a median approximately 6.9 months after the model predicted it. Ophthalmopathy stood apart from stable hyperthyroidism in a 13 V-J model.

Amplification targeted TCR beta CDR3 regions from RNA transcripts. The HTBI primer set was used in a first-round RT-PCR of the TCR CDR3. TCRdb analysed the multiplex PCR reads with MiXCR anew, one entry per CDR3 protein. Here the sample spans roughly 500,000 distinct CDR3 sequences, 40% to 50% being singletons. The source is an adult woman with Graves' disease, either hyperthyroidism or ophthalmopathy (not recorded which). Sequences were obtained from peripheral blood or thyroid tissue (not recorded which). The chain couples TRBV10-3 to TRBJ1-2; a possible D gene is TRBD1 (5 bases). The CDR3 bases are TGTGCCATCAGGGCACAGGCGGGCACTGGAAACACCTTC. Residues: CAIRAQAGTGNTF.